The 2 T cell receptor beta chains reported below all come from one sample, sequenced in a study of T cell changes during pregnancy in multiple sclerosis. The method was immunoSEQ multiplex PCR; TCRdb's version includes in-frame clones alone and lacks a portion of them. The data hold about 43,000 clones, with approximately 91% observed a single time. Sequenced sample: PBMCs (not recorded whether the cells were cultured). The receptors shown here come from a female donor with multiple sclerosis, enrolled in a pregnancy study.

The chain uses TRBV5-6 and TRBJ1-1; weak D call: TRBD1 (5 bases). Germline-derived CDR1 and CDR2 are SGHDT and YYEEEE. CDR3 length equals 14 residues. Trimming stripped 0 bases from V and 7 bases from J, with 13 bases between. CDR3: CASSLGRIRGEAFF. The CDR3 bases are TGTGCCAGCAGCTTGGGCCGAATAAGGGGTGAAGCTTTCTTT.

In its sample, this clone was seen once. This rearrangement joins TRBV28 to TRBJ1-1, with TRBD1 identical over 8 bases. Per germline, CDR1 MDHEN and CDR2 SYDVKM. This CDR3 is built from 14 residues. V lost 6 bases to trimming and J lost 2 bases; unmatched junction nucleotides: 5. Here the CDR3 reads CASRLGQANTEAFF. DNA for the CDR3: TGTGCCAGCAGACTGGGACAGGCCAACACTGAAGCTTTCTTT.